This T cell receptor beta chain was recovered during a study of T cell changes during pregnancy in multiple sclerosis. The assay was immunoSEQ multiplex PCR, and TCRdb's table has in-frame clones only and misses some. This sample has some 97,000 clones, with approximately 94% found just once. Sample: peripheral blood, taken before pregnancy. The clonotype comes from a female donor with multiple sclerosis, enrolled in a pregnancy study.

CDR3: CASSWGGRNRRSYEQYF. The DNA of the CDR3 is TGTGCCAGCAGTTGGGGCGGGAGAAATCGCCGCTCCTACGAGCAGTACTTC. The chain has TRBV27 and TRBJ2-7; TRBD2 agrees at 7 bases. Losses at the gene ends were 4 bases for V and 0 bases for J; bases not matched to a gene: 12. The V gene's germline CDR1 is MNHEY and CDR2 SMNVEV (reference sequence). The CDR3 sequence is 17 residues long.